This T cell receptor beta chain was found in a study of blood T cell repertoires in COVID-19 (dated by TCRdb to 2020 to 2021). At the level of the whole study: Samples from collaborators originated in the United States, Italy and Spain and spanned both the acute and convalescent phases of COVID-19. The prospective study material was composed of cDNA or gDNA derived from T cells, B-cell-depleted T cells, or PBMCs. Subjects who had been exposed to COVID-19, were actively infected with it, or had recovered from it provided the deeply sampled blood TCRbeta repertoires that made up the dataset. The repertoires were made available in a free public database intended to serve as a resource for research on the immune response to SARS-CoV-2. Samples were obtained from the ongoing ImmuneRACE study (first 160 participants) and from about 1,300 subjects provided by 6 global collaborators. Nearly every sample came with metadata listing a de-identified subject ID, COVID-19 status, age in years and sex. Where available, HLA class I and class II types were taken from metadata supplied by the sample provider and were not determined by assay-based typing.

TCRbeta CDR3 regions were amplified from genomic DNA by means of the immunoSEQ Assay, a bias-controlled multiplex PCR. Concerning the study's data processing: Within the assay, amplification of reference gene primers was used to estimate how many nucleated cells each sample contained. Sequence reads were collapsed and filtered to measure the absolute abundance of every unique TCRbeta CDR3 rearrangement. For each sample, productive Simpson clonality was calculated as the square root of Simpson's diversity index over productive rearrangements. In TCRdb, the immuneACCESS table is reduced to in-frame sequences with V and J assigned. These tables do not hold every clone; where another copy was compared, an unresolved V gene accounts for under half, and the others remain unexplained. The V and J calls and clone size are taken from that table; D and trimming were inferred from the DNA. Recorded for this sample are 380,000 or so clones; nearly 90% of them occurred a single time. The ten largest clones take up roughly 1.9% of the sample.

General findings and caveats noted by the study authors: Clinical and demographic metadata were provided uncurated, with the amount varying by source and participant.

Participants in the prospective study were aged about 18 to 95 years, lived in under 30 United States geographic areas, and enrolled through a virtual design. To assign participants to cohorts, the prospective study relied on clinical history that participants themselves reported in a screening survey and a study questionnaire. In the prospective study, mobile phlebotomists collected whole blood, serum and a nasopharyngeal or oropharyngeal swab from each participant. Over a 2-month period, participants in the prospective study had the option of providing additional blood draws and questionnaires. Before DNA extraction, prospective study blood samples were shipped either frozen or at room temperature. About this clone: Its antigen is still unknown. Base-call qualities are not available, and no considerably larger clone is one nucleotide away.

CDR1 and CDR2, looked up from the germline V gene, are MGHRA and YSYEKL. Inclusive of the bounding cysteine and phenylalanine, the CDR3 is 18 residues long. The only DNA kept is the CDR3, 54 bases in frame from the first base. V trim: 3 bases; J trim: 0 bases; unmatched bases: 7. This sequence was found in a woman aged 40 to 55 with acute COVID-19. Rearrangement joined TRBV4-1 to TRBJ1-4; 10 central nucleotides agree with TRBD1. Sequenced input: PBMCs or T cells enriched from blood (not recorded which). The nucleotide sequence is TGCGCCAGCAGCCAGGGTCAGACAGGGGGCTCAACTAATGAAAAACTGTTTTTT. Its protein product is CASSQGQTGGSTNEKLFF.